The 18 T cell receptor beta chains listed next were all sequenced from one sample in a study of T-cell reconstitution after alpha-beta-depleted transplantation in children. Unique molecular identifiers were incorporated during preparation of the TCRbeta library. TCRdb recomputed calls from the PCR reads with MiXCR, one row per CDR3 protein. The table lists 550,000 to 600,000 distinct CDR3 sequences, 20% to 25% of them singletons. This specimen was PBMCs, mostly from graft donor cells, taken 360 days after TCRalphabeta/CD19-depleted stem cell transplant. Receptor source: a boy less than two years old who had a stem cell transplant for acute myeloid leukemia, so the T cells may come from the graft donor.

The chain has TRBV7-9 and TRBJ2-1; 9 nucleotides match TRBD1. V was clipped by 6 bases and J by 2 bases; unmatched bases: 8. There are 16 residues in the CDR3. Germline assignment: CDR1 SEHNR and CDR2 FQNEAQ (reference sequence). The CDR3 sequence: CASRNDGTGTYNEQFF. The CDR3 DNA is TGTGCCAGCAGAAACGACGGGACAGGGACCTACAATGAGCAGTTCTTC.

This clonotype was detected only a few times. The V gene is TRBV29-1, the J gene TRBJ1-1, with D maybe TRBD1 (5 bases). V lost 7 bases and J 1 base, leaving 16 bases between the germline ends. Germline V CDR1 and CDR2: SQVTM, ANQGSEA. CDR3 length equals 14 residues. DNA of the CDR3: TGCAGCGGGTGGGGACCGGTGAGGAACACTGAAGCTTTCTTT. Translating gives CSGWGPVRNTEAFF.

This chain uses TRBV24-1 with TRBJ2-2; D perhaps matches TRBD1 (6 bases). This CDR3 contains 16 residues. Germline V gene lookup returns CDR1 KGHDR and CDR2 SFDVKD. The V end lost 2 bases, the J end lost 1 base, and 10 bases lay between the germline ends. The chain's CDR3 is CATSDYEQGNTGELFF. The CDR3 nucleotides read TGTGCCACCAGTGATTATGAACAGGGGAACACCGGGGAGCTGTTTTTT.

This clonotype was seen at least ten times. This sequence joins TRBV20-1 and TRBJ2-2; 11 positions agree with TRBD2. V lost 0 bases to trimming and J lost 5 bases; unmatched junction nucleotides: 8. This CDR3 is 17 amino acids long. CDR1 is DFQATT, CDR2 SNEGSKA, per germline (reference sequence). CDR3 residues: CSARDGLAGGLTGELFF. DNA of the CDR3: TGCAGTGCTAGAGATGGGCTAGCGGGGGGCCTGACCGGGGAGCTGTTTTTT.

This sequence joins TRBV7-2 and TRBJ1-1, with D uncertain. Germline-derived CDR1 and CDR2 are SGHTA and FQGNSA. Trimming took 5 bases from V and 1 from J, leaving 8 bases between them. This CDR3 spans 13 amino acids. CDR3 loop: CASSALGNTEAFF. The CDR3 nucleotides read TGTGCCAGCAGCGCCTTAGGGAACACTGAAGCTTTCTTT.

This chain connects TRBV11-3 to TRBJ2-2; 9 nucleotides line up with TRBD1. J gave up 6 bases and V 5 bases, and 4 bases lay outside the gene matches. The CDR3 contains 14 residues. Looked up from germline, CDR1 is SGHNT and CDR2 is YENEEA. As DNA, the CDR3 is TGTGCCAGCAGCCGGACAGGGGAGGCCGGGGAGCTGTTTTTT. Its protein is CASSRTGEAGELFF.

There are many counts of this clonotype. The chain employs TRBV20-1 and TRBJ2-7; TRBD1 agrees at 7 bases. J lost 7 bases, V lost 0 bases, and 9 bases had no gene match. Germline CDR1 reads DFQATT; CDR2 reads SNEGSKA (reference sequence). This CDR3 has 14 residues. In DNA, the CDR3 is TGCAGTGCTAGAGATGCTCAGGGGGTGGGGGAGCAGTACGTC. This gives the protein CSARDAQGVGEQYV.

The table lists this clonotype with many counts. V is TRBV29-1 and J is TRBJ1-4; tentatively, D is TRBD1 (6 bases). The CDR3 is made up of 13 amino acids. Germline-derived CDR1 and CDR2 are SQVTM and ANQGSEA. Trimming shortened V by 4 bases and J by 4 bases, and 10 bases separated the two germline ends. The CDR3 nucleotides read TGCAGCGTTGGAGGGGGGAGTAATGAAAAACTGTTTTTT. As protein: CSVGGGSNEKLFF.

This chain joins TRBV15 and TRBJ2-7; 11 nucleotides line up with TRBD1. V trimming: 6 bases; J trimming: 3 bases; junction bases outside the gene matches: 4. The CDR3 length is 14 residues. The germline V gene has CDR1 LNHNV and CDR2 YYDKDF (reference sequence). Here the CDR3 reads CATSRTGGSYEQYF. CDR3 DNA: TGTGCCACCAGTAGGACAGGGGGCAGCTACGAGCAGTACTTC. The full variable domain, completed using reference TRBV15 and TRBJ2-7, is DAMVIQNPRYQVTQFGKPVTLSCSQTLNHNVMYWYQQKSSQAPKLLFHYYDKDFNNEADTPDNFQSRRPNTSFCFLDIRSPGLGDTAMYLCATSRTGGSYEQYFGPGTRLTVT.

V and J are TRBV12-3 or TRBV12-4 and TRBJ2-3; 8 bases match TRBD2. There are 16 residues in the CDR3. The junction had 10 bases not matched to a gene; V was cut back by 7 bases and J by 1 base. The CDR3 loop is CASTSGGTTRTDTQYF. Written as DNA, the CDR3 is TGTGCCAGCACCAGCGGGGGCACTACCCGCACAGATACGCAGTATTTT.

The chain combines TRBV9 with TRBJ2-5; TRBD2 matches 9 bases. V trimming: 0 bases; J trimming: 4 bases; junction bases outside the gene matches: 1. The CDR3 is 14 residues long. Germline V CDR1 and CDR2: SGDLS, YYNGEE. DNA for the CDR3: TGTGCCAGCAGCGTAGGCGGGGGGGGAGAGACCCAGTACTTC. Protein: CASSVGGGGETQYF.

This clonotype was seen ten or more times. This chain links TRBV20-1 with TRBJ2-2, with no clear D. The V end lost 4 bases, the J end lost 7 bases, and 13 bases lay between the germline ends. CDR3 size: 13 residues. The germline V gene has CDR1 DFQATT and CDR2 SNEGSKA (reference sequence). This CDR3 is CSANQAYGGELFF. Written as DNA, the CDR3 is TGCAGTGCTAACCAGGCGTACGGCGGGGAGCTGTTTTTT.

This clonotype was observed at least ten times. V gene TRBV30 combines with J gene TRBJ2-1; 11 positions match TRBD1. Trimming removed 8 bases from V and 8 bases from J; junction bases left unmatched: 2. The CDR3 contains 11 residues. From germline, CDR1 is GTSNPN and CDR2 SVGIG (reference sequence). This chain's CDR3 is CAGGQGDEQFF. In nucleotides, the CDR3 is TGTGCCGGGGGACAGGGGGATGAGCAGTTCTTC.

This clonotype was seen at least ten times. The chain links TRBV6-6 to TRBJ1-5; D uncertain. The CDR3 totals 12 residues. Germline V lookup: CDR1 MNHNY, CDR2 SVGAGI (reference sequence). The germline V and J ends were trimmed by 2 bases and 5 bases, with 4 bases remaining between them. The CDR3 loop is CASSYGDQPQHF. CDR3 sequence (DNA): TGTGCCAGCAGTTACGGGGATCAGCCCCAGCATTTT.

The gene calls are TRBV30 and TRBJ2-1, with D tentatively TRBD2 (5 bases). Trimming removed 0 bases at V and 7 bases at J, with 16 bases between. Germline CDR1 is GTSNPN and CDR2 is SVGIG (reference sequence). This CDR3 has 15 residues. The CDR3 spells CAWSVDGVPVNEQFF. The DNA of the CDR3 is TGTGCCTGGAGTGTAGACGGGGTACCGGTAAATGAGCAGTTCTTC. Full variable domain (rest looked up from reference TRBV30 and TRBJ2-1): SQTIHQWPATLVQPVGSPLSLECTVEGTSNPNLYWYRQAAGRGLQLLFYSVGIGQISSEVPQNLSASRPQDRQFILSSKKLLLSDSGFYLCAWSVDGVPVNEQFFGPGTRLTVL.

The chain has TRBV2 and TRBJ2-1, with 11 bases aligning to TRBD2. V lost 3 bases to trimming and J lost 12 bases; unmatched junction nucleotides: 10. CDR1 and CDR2 (germline): SNHLY, FYNNEI. CDR3 length: 15 residues. This chain's CDR3 is CASSETGLADLGQFF. DNA for the CDR3: TGTGCCAGCAGTGAGACGGGACTAGCGGACTTAGGGCAGTTCTTC.

This clonotype was observed at least ten times. This chain uses TRBV12-3 or TRBV12-4 with TRBJ2-3; 9 positions agree with TRBD1. The CDR3 contains 15 residues. The J segment lost 4 bases and the V segment lost 1 base, leaving 3 bases of the junction unmatched. The chain's CDR3 is CASSLGDRVADTQYF. CDR3 DNA sequence: TGTGCCAGCAGTTTAGGGGACAGGGTGGCAGATACGCAGTATTTT.

The chain recombines TRBV18 with TRBJ2-2; TRBD1 might be the D (6 bases). Trimming stripped 5 bases from V and 1 base from J, with 14 bases between. CDR3 size: 16 residues. CDR1 and CDR2 (germline): KGHSH, LQKENI. The CDR3 region is CASSGLQGRNTGELFF. DNA of the CDR3: TGTGCCAGCTCAGGCCTACAGGGTCGGAACACCGGGGAGCTGTTTTTT.